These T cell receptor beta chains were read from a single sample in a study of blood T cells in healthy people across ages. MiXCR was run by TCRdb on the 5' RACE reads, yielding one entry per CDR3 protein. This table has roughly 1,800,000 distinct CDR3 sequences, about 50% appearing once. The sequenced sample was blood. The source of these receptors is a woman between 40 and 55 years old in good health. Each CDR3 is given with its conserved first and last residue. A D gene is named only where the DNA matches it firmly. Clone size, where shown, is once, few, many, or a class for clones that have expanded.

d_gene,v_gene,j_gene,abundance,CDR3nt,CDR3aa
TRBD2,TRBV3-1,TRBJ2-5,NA,TGTGCCAGCAGCCAACTAGCGGGTCAAATGGCGCAGTACTTC,CASSQLAGQMAQYF
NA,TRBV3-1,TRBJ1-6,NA,TGTGCCAGCAGCCAAACCCCGGGACACGATAATTCACCCCTCCACTTT,CASSQTPGHDNSPLHF
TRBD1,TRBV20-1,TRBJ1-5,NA,TGCAGTGCGCTACAGGGGGTCGGTTATCAGCCCCAGCATTTT,CSALQGVGYQPQHF
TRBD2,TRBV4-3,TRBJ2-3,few,TGCGCCAGCAGCCGAGGGACTAGCGGGAAAGATACGCAGTATTTT,CASSRGTSGKDTQYF
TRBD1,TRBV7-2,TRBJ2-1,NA,TGTGCCAGCAGCACACAGGGGTTAGTGGCCTACAATGAGCAGTTCTTC,CASSTQGLVAYNEQFF
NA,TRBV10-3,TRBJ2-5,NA,TGTGCCATCAGTACCCCAGTAGGCCAAGAGACCCAGTACTTC,CAISTPVGQETQYF
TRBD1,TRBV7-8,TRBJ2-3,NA,TGTGCCAGCAGCTTAGTTCGGACAGGGGATCAAGATACGCAGTATTTT,CASSLVRTGDQDTQYF
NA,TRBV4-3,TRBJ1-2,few,TGCGCCAGCAGCCACCTAACAGGGAACTATGGCTACACCTTC,CASSHLTGNYGYTF
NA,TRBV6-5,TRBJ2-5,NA,TGTGCCAGCAGTTACCGGTCAGGGGTGCAAGAGACCCAGTACTTC,CASSYRSGVQETQYF
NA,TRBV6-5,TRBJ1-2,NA,TGTGCCAGCAGTTACACCAACGGACAGTTCTATGGCTACACCTTC,CASSYTNGQFYGYTF
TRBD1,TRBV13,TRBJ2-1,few,TGTGCCAGCAGCTCAGAACAGGGGGCTAGGCTTTACAATGAGCAGTTCTTC,CASSSEQGARLYNEQFF
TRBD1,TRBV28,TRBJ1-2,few,TGTGCCAGCAGTCGACAGGGGAGGGACTATGGCTACACCTTC,CASSRQGRDYGYTF
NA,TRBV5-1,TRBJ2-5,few,TGCGCCAGCAGCACTCCCACTCAAGAGACCCAGTACTTC,CASSTPTQETQYF
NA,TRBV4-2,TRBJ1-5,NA,TGTGCCAGCAGCCAAGATCAGGCGGTAAGCCAGCCCCAGCATTTT,CASSQDQAVSQPQHF
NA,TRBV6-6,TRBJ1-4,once,TGTGCCAGCAGTGGGGACAAACTCTCAACTAATGAAAAACTGTTTTTT,CASSGDKLSTNEKLFF
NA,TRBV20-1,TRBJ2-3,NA,TGCAGTGCTAGGATGCCCAAGGGCACAGATACGCAGTATTTT,CSARMPKGTDTQYF
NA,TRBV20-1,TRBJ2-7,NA,TGCAGTGCTGCCCGGGACCTCTCCTCCTACAATGAGCAGTACTTC,CSAARDLSSYNEQYF
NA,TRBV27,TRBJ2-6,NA,TGTGCCAGCAGTTGGGCCGGGGGCAACTCTGGGGCCAACGTCCTGACTTTC,CASSWAGGNSGANVLTF
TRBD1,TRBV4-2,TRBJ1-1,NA,TGTGCCAGCAGCCAAGACCCCAGGGGGCGTATGAACACTGAAGCTTTCTTT,CASSQDPRGRMNTEAFF
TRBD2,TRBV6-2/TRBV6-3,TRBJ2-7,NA,TGTGCCAGCAGTTACTCGCTCAGCGGGGGGGACAACGAGCAGTACTTC,CASSYSLSGGDNEQYF
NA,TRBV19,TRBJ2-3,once,TGTGCCAGTAACTTGGGAGACACGGCAGGGTTCGGTACGCAGTATTTT,CASNLGDTAGFGTQYF
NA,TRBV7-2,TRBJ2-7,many,TGTGCCAGCAGCTTGGGTGAGGCCTACGAGCAGTACTTC,CASSLGEAYEQYF
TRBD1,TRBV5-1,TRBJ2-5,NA,TGCGCCAGCAGCTATGGAGATGGGGACAGCCAAGAGACCCAGTACTTC,CASSYGDGDSQETQYF
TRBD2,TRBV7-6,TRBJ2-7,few,TGTGCCAGCAGCAACCGGACTAGCGGATCAGAGCAGTACTTC,CASSNRTSGSEQYF